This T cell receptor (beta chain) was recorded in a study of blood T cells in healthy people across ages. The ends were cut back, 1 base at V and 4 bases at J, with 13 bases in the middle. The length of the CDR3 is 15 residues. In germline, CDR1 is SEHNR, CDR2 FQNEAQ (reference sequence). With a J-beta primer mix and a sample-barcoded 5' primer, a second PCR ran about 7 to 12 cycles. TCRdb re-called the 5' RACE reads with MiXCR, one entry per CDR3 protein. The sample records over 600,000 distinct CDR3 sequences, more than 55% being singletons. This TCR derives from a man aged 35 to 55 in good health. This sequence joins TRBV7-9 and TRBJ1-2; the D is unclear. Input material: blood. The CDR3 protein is CASSLDDGNLYGYTF. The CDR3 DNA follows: TGTGCCAGCAGCTTAGATGACGGTAACCTCTATGGCTACACCTTC.